This T cell receptor (beta chain) was identified during a study of OX40 agonist ivuxolimab in advanced cancers. Data came from immunoSEQ multiplex PCR; TCRdb stores just in-frame clones and leaves some out. Among tens of thousands of clones listed, roughly 85% were seen once. Germline CDR1 is SGHTA and CDR2 is FQGNSA. Deletions cut 5 bases from V and 0 bases from J, with 7 bases between. The length of the CDR3 is 13 residues. The specimen was CD4+ or CD8+ T cells sorted from blood, collected in a trial of the OX40 agonist ivuxolimab. The chain employs TRBV7-2 and TRBJ1-2, with D uncertain. This clonotype originated in an adult with an advanced solid tumor such as melanoma, head and neck, liver or kidney cancer. The CDR3 DNA follows: TGTGCCAGCAGCCCTCTCTCTAACTATGGCTACACCTTC. This encodes CASSPLSNYGYTF.